This T cell receptor beta chain was obtained from a study of blood T cells in healthy people across ages. The CDR3 contains 17 residues. With 1 base removed from V and 0 bases from J, the gap between germline ends came to 13 bases. A remark on this clonotype: Its antigen is as yet unknown.

The authors ran a second PCR of about 6 to 11 cycles using a sample-barcoded 5' primer and a J-beta primer mix. TCRdb fed the 5' RACE reads into MiXCR, producing one record per CDR3 protein. There are about 780,000 distinct CDR3 sequences in the sample; around 62% occur only once, and 28% lies in the top ten. Study-wide points: Observed TCR beta diversity showed a strong correlation with the percentage of naive T cells as measured by flow cytometry.

V gene TRBV12-3 or TRBV12-4 combines with J gene TRBJ2-1; possibly TRBD1 for D (7 bases). Sequenced input: blood. The receptor was isolated from a man aged 25-40 years in good health. CDR3 in amino acids: CASSLGQGGSSYNEQFF. CDR3 nucleotides: TGTGCCAGCAGTTTAGGCCAGGGGGGAAGCTCCTACAATGAGCAGTTCTTC.